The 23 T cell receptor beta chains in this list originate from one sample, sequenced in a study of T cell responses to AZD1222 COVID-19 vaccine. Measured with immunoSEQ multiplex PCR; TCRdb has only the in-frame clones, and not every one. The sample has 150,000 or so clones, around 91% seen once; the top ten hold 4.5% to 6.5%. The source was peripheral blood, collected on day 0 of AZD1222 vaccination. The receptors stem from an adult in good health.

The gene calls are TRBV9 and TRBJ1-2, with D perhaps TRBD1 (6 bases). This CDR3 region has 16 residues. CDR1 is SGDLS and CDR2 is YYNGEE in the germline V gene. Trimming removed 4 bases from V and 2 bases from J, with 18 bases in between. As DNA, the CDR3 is TGTGCCAGCAGCTCACAAGGTGGGGGGCTGAACTATGGCTACACCTTC. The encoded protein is CASSSQGGGLNYGYTF.

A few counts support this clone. The CDR3 nucleotides read TGCGCCAGCAGCCGAGGAGCTATAGCGGGAGCGGGGGAGACCCAGTACTTC. Translation: CASSRGAIAGAGETQYF. The chain combines TRBV5-1 with TRBJ2-5, with 9 bases aligning to TRBD2. The germline gives CDR1 SGHRS, CDR2 YFSETQ. Trimming removed 4 bases from V and 5 bases from J; junction bases left unmatched: 15. This CDR3 comprises 17 residues.

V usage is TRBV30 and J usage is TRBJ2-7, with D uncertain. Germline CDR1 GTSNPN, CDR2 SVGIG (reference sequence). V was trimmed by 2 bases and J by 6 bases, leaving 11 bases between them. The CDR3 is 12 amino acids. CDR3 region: CAWSKDGFEQYF. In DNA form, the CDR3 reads TGTGCCTGGAGTAAAGACGGATTCGAGCAGTACTTC.

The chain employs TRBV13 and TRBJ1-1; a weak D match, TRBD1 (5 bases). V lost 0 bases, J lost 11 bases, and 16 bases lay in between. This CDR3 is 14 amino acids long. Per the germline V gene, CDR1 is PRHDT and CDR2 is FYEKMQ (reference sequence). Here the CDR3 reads CASSLGMAGGSAFF. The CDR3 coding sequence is TGTGCCAGCAGCTTAGGGATGGCCGGGGGGAGTGCTTTCTTT.

CDR3 amino acids: CASSLGRAEAFF. The CDR3 DNA reads as TGTGCCAGCAGCTTAGGTAGGGCTGAAGCTTTCTTT. This chain links TRBV7-2 with TRBJ1-1; no reliable D call. Deletions cut 1 base from V and 6 bases from J, with 6 bases between. Germline-derived CDR1 and CDR2 are SGHTA and FQGNSA. CDR3 length equals 12 residues.

The CDR3 protein is CASSKTGTSQETQYF. DNA of the CDR3: TGTGCCAGCTCAAAGACAGGGACTAGCCAAGAGACCCAGTACTTC. The chain has TRBV18 and TRBJ2-5; D might be TRBD2 (8 bases). From germline, CDR1 is KGHSH and CDR2 LQKENI. The V end was cut by 5 bases, the J end by 1 base, with 14 bases between. CDR3 length: 15 amino acids.

CDR3 coding DNA: TGTGCCAGCAGCCAAACAGGGGGGAATCAGCCCCAGCATTTT. This sequence encodes CASSQTGGNQPQHF. This chain links TRBV7-6 with TRBJ1-5, with 8 bases that match TRBD1. The ends lost 5 bases at V and 4 bases at J; junction bases unmatched: 4. This CDR3 spans 14 amino acids. Per germline, CDR1 SGHVS and CDR2 FNYEAQ.

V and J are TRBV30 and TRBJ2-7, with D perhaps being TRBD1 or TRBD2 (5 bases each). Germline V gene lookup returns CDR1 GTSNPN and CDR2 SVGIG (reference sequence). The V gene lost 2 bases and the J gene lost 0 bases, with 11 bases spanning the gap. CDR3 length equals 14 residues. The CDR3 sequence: CAWSREGSSYEQYF. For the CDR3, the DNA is TGTGCCTGGAGTAGAGAGGGGAGCTCCTACGAGCAGTACTTC. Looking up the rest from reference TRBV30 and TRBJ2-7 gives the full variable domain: SQTIHQWPATLVQPVGSPLSLECTVEGTSNPNLYWYRQAAGRGLQLLFYSVGIGQISSEVPQNLSASRPQDRQFILSSKKLLLSDSGFYLCAWSREGSSYEQYFGPGTRLTVT.

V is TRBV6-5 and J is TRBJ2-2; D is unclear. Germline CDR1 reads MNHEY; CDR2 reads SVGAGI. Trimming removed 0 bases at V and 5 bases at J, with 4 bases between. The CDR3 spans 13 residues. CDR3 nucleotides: TGTGCCAGCAGTTACTCTCGGACCGGGGAGCTGTTTTTT. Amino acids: CASSYSRTGELFF.

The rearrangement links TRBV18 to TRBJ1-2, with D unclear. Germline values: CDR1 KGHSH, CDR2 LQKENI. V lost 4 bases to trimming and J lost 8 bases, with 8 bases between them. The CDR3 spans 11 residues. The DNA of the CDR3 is TGTGCCAGCTCACGTGAGGCAGGCTACACCTTC. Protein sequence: CASSREAGYTF.

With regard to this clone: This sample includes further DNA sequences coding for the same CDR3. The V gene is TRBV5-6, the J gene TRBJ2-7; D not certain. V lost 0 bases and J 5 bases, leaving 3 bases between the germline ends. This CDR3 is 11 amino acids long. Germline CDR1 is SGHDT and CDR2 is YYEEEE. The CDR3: CASSLGDEQYF. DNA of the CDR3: TGTGCCAGCAGCTTGGGAGACGAGCAGTACTTC.

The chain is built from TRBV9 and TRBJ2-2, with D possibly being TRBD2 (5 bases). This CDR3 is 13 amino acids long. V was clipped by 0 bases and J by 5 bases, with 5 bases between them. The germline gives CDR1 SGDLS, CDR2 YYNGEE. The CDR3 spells CASSVGGTGELFF. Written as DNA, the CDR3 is TGTGCCAGCAGCGTAGGCGGGACCGGGGAGCTGTTTTTT.

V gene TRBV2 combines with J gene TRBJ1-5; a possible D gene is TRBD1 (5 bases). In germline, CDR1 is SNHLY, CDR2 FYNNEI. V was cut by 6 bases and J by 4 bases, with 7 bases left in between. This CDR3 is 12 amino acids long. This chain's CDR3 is CASSQGNQPQHF. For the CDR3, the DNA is TGTGCCAGCAGCCAGGGAAATCAGCCCCAGCATTTT.

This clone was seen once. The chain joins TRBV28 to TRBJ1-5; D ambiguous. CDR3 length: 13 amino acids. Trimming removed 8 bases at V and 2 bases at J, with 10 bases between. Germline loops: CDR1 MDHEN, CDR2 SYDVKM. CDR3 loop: CASLRVGNQPQHF. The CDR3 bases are TGTGCCAGCCTTCGAGTGGGCAATCAGCCCCAGCATTTT.

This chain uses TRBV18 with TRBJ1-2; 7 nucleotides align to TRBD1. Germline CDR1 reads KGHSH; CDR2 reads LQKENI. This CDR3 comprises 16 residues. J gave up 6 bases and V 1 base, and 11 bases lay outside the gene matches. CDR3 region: CASSPRGQGGPHGYTF. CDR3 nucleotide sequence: TGTGCCAGCTCACCACGGGGGCAGGGGGGACCACATGGCTACACCTTC.

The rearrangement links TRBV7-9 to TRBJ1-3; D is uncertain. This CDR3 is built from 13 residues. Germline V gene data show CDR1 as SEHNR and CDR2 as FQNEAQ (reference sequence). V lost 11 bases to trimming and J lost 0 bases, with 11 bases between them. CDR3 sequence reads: CADGPDSGNTIYF. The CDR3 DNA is TGTGCCGACGGTCCCGACTCTGGAAACACCATATATTTT.

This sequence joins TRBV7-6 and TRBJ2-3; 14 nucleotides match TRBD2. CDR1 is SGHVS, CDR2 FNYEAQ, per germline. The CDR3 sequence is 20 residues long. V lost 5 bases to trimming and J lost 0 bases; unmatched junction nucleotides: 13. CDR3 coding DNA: TGTGCCAGCAGCAGAGGACTAGCGGGAGGCCATATTCCTAGCACAGATACGCAGTATTTT. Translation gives CASSRGLAGGHIPSTDTQYF.

The DNA of the CDR3 is TGTGCCAGCAACCCGACGGGTAATGGGTACGAGCAGTACTTC. Translated: CASNPTGNGYEQYF. The chain couples TRBV28 to TRBJ2-7; D gene unclear. CDR3 length: 14 residues. From germline, CDR1 is MDHEN and CDR2 SYDVKM. The V gene lost 7 bases and the J gene lost 4 bases, with 17 bases spanning the gap.

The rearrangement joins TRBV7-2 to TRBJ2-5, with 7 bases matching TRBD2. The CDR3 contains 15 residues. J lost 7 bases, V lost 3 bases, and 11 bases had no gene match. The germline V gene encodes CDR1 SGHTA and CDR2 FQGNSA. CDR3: CASSLVYRDYGTQYF. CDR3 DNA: TGTGCCAGCAGCTTGGTCTACCGGGACTATGGGACCCAGTACTTC.

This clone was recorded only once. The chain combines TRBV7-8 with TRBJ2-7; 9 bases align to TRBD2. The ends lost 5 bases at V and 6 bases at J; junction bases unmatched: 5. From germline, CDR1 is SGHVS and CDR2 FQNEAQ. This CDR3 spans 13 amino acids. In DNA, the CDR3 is TGTGCCAGCAGCCGTGTAGCGGGAGCCGAGCAGTACTTC. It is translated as CASSRVAGAEQYF.

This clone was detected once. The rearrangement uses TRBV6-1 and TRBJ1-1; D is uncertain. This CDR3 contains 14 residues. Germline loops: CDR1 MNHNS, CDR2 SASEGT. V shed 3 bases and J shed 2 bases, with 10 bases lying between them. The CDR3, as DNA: TGTGCCAGCAGTGACGGAGATCCAAACACTGAAGCTTTCTTT. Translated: CASSDGDPNTEAFF.

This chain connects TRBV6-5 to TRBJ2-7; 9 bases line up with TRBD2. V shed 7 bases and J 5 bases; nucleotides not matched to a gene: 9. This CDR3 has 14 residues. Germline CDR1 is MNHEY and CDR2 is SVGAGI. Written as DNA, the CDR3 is TGTGCCAGCACCAGAAGGGCTAGCGGGAACGAGCAGTACTTC. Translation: CASTRRASGNEQYF.

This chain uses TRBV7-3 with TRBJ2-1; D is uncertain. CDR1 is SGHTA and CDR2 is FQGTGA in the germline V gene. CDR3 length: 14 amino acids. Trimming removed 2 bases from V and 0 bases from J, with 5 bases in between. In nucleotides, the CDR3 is TGTGCCAGCAGCTTAGATACCTCCTACAATGAGCAGTTCTTC. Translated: CASSLDTSYNEQFF. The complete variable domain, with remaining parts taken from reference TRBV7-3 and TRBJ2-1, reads GAGVSQTPSNKVTEKGKYVELRCDPISGHTALYWYRQSLGQGPEFLIYFQGTGAADDSGLPNDRFFAVRPEGSVSTLKIQRTERGDSAVYLCASSLDTSYNEQFFGPGTRLTVL.